The sequence of this T cell receptor beta chain was determined in a study of T cells in Graves' hyperthyroidism and ophthalmopathy. This clonotype appeared many times. Trimming cost V 1 base and J 2 bases; bases outside gene matches: 3. Germline V gene data show CDR1 as ENHRY and CDR2 as SYGVKD. The length of the CDR3 is 15 residues. The CDR3 regions of TCR beta were amplified from RNA transcripts. HTBI primers were used for first-round RT-PCR of the TCR CDR3. TCRdb re-called the multiplex PCR reads with MiXCR, one entry per CDR3 protein. In the table there are hundreds of thousands of distinct CDR3 sequences, roughly 15% of which are singletons.

The sequence came from a man aged 18 to 29 with Graves' ophthalmopathy. The gene calls are TRBV10-3 and TRBJ2-5; 8 bases fit TRBD1. Sequences were obtained from blood. CDR3 nucleotides: TGTGCCATCAGTGAGTACTGGGACAGGCAAGAGACCCAGTACTTC. Encoded protein: CAISEYWDRQETQYF.